This is a list of T cell receptor beta chains from one sample in a study of blood T cell repertoires in COVID-19. Measured with immunoSEQ multiplex PCR; TCRdb has only the in-frame clones, and not every one. The data show approximately 300,000 clones, with 85% to 95% seen just once and roughly 3.9% held by the top ten. The specimen was PBMCs or T cells enriched from blood (not recorded which). The receptors derive from a woman in her 30s who had been exposed to COVID-19. CDR3s include the opening cysteine and the closing phenylalanine or tryptophan. Fields, in order: V gene, J gene, CDR3 protein.

v_call: TRBV27; j_call: TRBJ2-7; cdr3_aa: CASSRPGQPYEQYF
v_call: TRBV21-1; j_call: TRBJ1-2; cdr3_aa: CARGLGSESGYTF
v_call: TRBV24-1; j_call: TRBJ1-5; cdr3_aa: CATSEVWDRNQPQHF
v_call: TRBV5-1; j_call: TRBJ2-1; cdr3_aa: CASSPDPGLGYNEQFF
v_call: TRBV4-1; j_call: TRBJ2-7; cdr3_aa: CASSQGRGTYEQYF
v_call: TRBV6-2/TRBV6-3; j_call: TRBJ1-2; cdr3_aa: CASSYFTGRGYTF
v_call: TRBV15; j_call: TRBJ1-4; cdr3_aa: CATRRSNEKLFF
v_call: TRBV19; j_call: TRBJ2-7; cdr3_aa: CASSIAGDEQYF
v_call: TRBV6-5; j_call: TRBJ2-7; cdr3_aa: CASSYSGARATYEQYF
v_call: TRBV9; j_call: TRBJ1-2; cdr3_aa: CASSVATGDYGYTF
v_call: TRBV21-1; j_call: TRBJ1-1; cdr3_aa: CASSEKAPRPINTEAFF
v_call: TRBV4-1; j_call: TRBJ1-1; cdr3_aa: CASSLFITGGTEAFF
v_call: TRBV28; j_call: TRBJ2-7; cdr3_aa: CASSLGQGQYF
v_call: TRBV4-3; j_call: TRBJ1-4; cdr3_aa: CASSQVAGWEKLFF
v_call: TRBV7-7; j_call: TRBJ2-5; cdr3_aa: CASSYGAGGQETQYF
v_call: TRBV7-9; j_call: TRBJ2-7; cdr3_aa: CASRGTASYEQYF
v_call: TRBV28; j_call: TRBJ2-3; cdr3_aa: CASRPLAGSSTDTQYF
v_call: TRBV6-1; j_call: TRBJ1-1; cdr3_aa: CASSEVGGGDTEAFF
v_call: TRBV7-3; j_call: TRBJ2-7; cdr3_aa: CASRFGGSYEQYF
v_call: TRBV27; j_call: TRBJ2-5; cdr3_aa: CASSFQVQETQYF
v_call: TRBV19; j_call: TRBJ1-1; cdr3_aa: CASSRRTVNLNTEAFF
v_call: TRBV7-2; j_call: TRBJ1-2; cdr3_aa: CASSLAYRARGYTF
v_call: TRBV5-6; j_call: TRBJ2-5; cdr3_aa: CASSLRLAGGPQETQYF
v_call: TRBV9; j_call: TRBJ1-4; cdr3_aa: CASSPRGGREKLFF
v_call: TRBV20-1; j_call: TRBJ1-2; cdr3_aa: CSASEGLNYGYTF